One and the same sample provided the 21 T cell receptor beta chains below, sequenced in a study of CD8+ T cells in alopecia areata. Extracted RNA was reverse transcribed into cDNA, the sequencing template. Profiling relied on immunoSEQ multiplex PCR, and the TCRdb table lists in-frame clones only, not all of them. The data contain some 200,000 clones, approximately 56% of them singletons. The starting material was CD4+ T cells sorted from blood, obtained at week 0. Every receptor here comes from a human donor with alopecia areata.

The V call is TRBV7-5, the J call TRBJ1-5. TRBV7-5 constitutes a pseudogene. CDR3 length: 14 amino acids. This CDR3 is CASSLEGSVRPQHF. The DNA of the CDR3 is TGTGCCAGCAGCTTAGAGGGCAGCGTACGGCCCCAGCATTTT.

The rearrangement joins TRBV19 to TRBJ2-1, with 11 positions matching TRBD2. The CDR3 has 15 amino acids. Germline trimming cut 4 bases from V and 15 bases from J; bases unmatched to any gene: 14. CDR1 LNHDA and CDR2 SQIVND come from the germline V gene (reference sequence). CDR3: CASSTLAGGPMMPFF. In nucleotides, the CDR3 is TGTGCCAGTAGTACGTTAGCGGGGGGGCCGATGATGCCGTTCTTC.

The rearrangement uses TRBV11-3 and TRBJ2-2; D unresolved. Germline V gene data show CDR1 as SGHNT and CDR2 as YENEEA. This CDR3 is built from 15 residues. Trimming took 6 bases from V and 5 from J, leaving 16 bases between them. This CDR3 is CASRARISVTGELFF. CDR3 coding DNA: TGTGCCAGCAGGGCCCGAATCAGTGTGACCGGGGAGCTGTTTTTT.

Details on this clone: A read error may produce the germline difference seen at one junction end. The chain links TRBV4-2 to TRBJ2-2; 8 bases agree with TRBD2. Germline V gene lookup returns CDR1 LGHNA and CDR2 YNFKEQ. The CDR3 is 16 amino acids. CDR3 protein: CASSRQTSANTGELFF. CDR3 in DNA: TGTGCCAGCAGCCGCCAGACTAGCGCGAATACCGGGGAGCTGTTTTTT.

This clone was seen more than once but under ten times. This rearrangement joins TRBV29-1 to TRBJ2-5; no clear D gene. This CDR3 is built from 11 residues. Germline assignment: CDR1 SQVTM and CDR2 ANQGSEA. Between the trimmed V and J ends, which lost 7 bases and 4 bases, there was a span of 10 bases. Written as DNA, the CDR3 is TGCAGCGATCGATTAGGAGAGACCCAGTACTTC. As protein: CSDRLGETQYF.

This clone was seen more than once but under ten times. This rearrangement joins TRBV29-1 to TRBJ1-1; 8 bases map to TRBD1. Losses at the gene ends were 6 bases for V and 1 base for J; bases not matched to a gene: 4. CDR1 SQVTM and CDR2 ANQGSEA come from the germline V gene. The CDR3 covers 13 residues. The CDR3 sequence: CSVTTGGNTEAFF. The CDR3 coding sequence is TGCAGCGTGACTACAGGGGGGAACACTGAAGCTTTCTTT.

The CDR3 DNA is TGTGCCAGCAGCAGCTCCTACGAGCAGTACTTC. Translating it yields CASSSSYEQYF. V is TRBV25-1 and J is TRBJ2-7; D is unclear. Between the trimmed V and J ends, which lost 6 bases and 0 bases, there was a span of 3 bases. Germline V gene lookup returns CDR1 MGHDK and CDR2 SYGVNS. The CDR3 sequence is 11 residues long.

This chain joins TRBV10-3 and TRBJ1-2; D perhaps matches TRBD1 (5 bases). The germline V and J ends were trimmed by 8 bases and 6 bases, with 13 bases remaining between them. The CDR3 is 12 residues long. CDR1 is ENHRY and CDR2 is SYGVKD in the germline V gene. CDR3 sequence reads: CAIGPGRNGYTF. Here the CDR3 DNA reads TGTGCCATCGGACCAGGGAGAAATGGCTACACCTTC.

This chain uses TRBV30 with TRBJ1-1, with no clear D. Trimming removed 0 bases from V and 5 bases from J, with 16 bases in between. This CDR3 is 15 amino acids long. From germline, CDR1 is GTSNPN and CDR2 SVGIG (reference sequence). The CDR3 is CAWSVERNLGTEAFF. In DNA form, the CDR3 reads TGTGCCTGGAGTGTAGAGAGGAATCTTGGGACTGAAGCTTTCTTT.

Concerning this clone: One end of the junction varies from germline; a read error may be responsible. The chain combines TRBV10-3 with TRBJ2-5, with 10 positions matching TRBD1. The last part of the DNA fits TRBJ2-7 better; the J call may be wrong. The CDR3 sequence is 15 residues long. Germline V gene sequence: CDR1 ENHRY, CDR2 SYGVKD. CDR3: CASSSPGQGTYEQYF. The CDR3 DNA follows: TGTGCCAGCAGTTCCCCGGGACAGGGGACCTACGAGCAGTACTTC.

This clone was seen a few times. The chain combines TRBV11-2 with TRBJ2-7, with TRBD1 identical over 7 bases. The CDR3 length is 15 residues. Germline V gene lookup returns CDR1 SGHAT and CDR2 FQNNGV. The V and J ends lost 6 bases and 0 bases, in that order; junction bases with no gene match: 8. In nucleotides, the CDR3 is TGTGCCAGCAGACCGGGACAGTGGAGCTCCTACGAGCAGTACTTC. Protein: CASRPGQWSSYEQYF.

The V call is TRBV30, the J call TRBJ1-1; D remains ambiguous. Trimming stripped 6 bases from V and 1 base from J, with 9 bases between. The germline CDR1 and CDR2 sequences are GTSNPN and SVGIG (reference sequence). The CDR3 is 12 amino acids. CDR3 bases: TGTGCCTGCCCGGGATGGAACACTGAAGCTTTCTTT. It encodes CACPGWNTEAFF.

This clone occurred a few times. The CDR3 DNA sequence: TGTGCCAGCAGCTTAGTAGGACAGCCCTTAGCCAAAAACATTCAGTACTTC. Its translation: CASSLVGQPLAKNIQYF. The chain links TRBV7-8 to TRBJ2-4; maybe TRBD1 (6 bases). V was shortened by 1 base and J by 0 bases, with 13 bases between the two germline ends. Germline V gene data show CDR1 as SGHVS and CDR2 as FQNEAQ. This CDR3 has 17 residues.

V and J are TRBV18 and TRBJ1-2; no clear D gene. The CDR3 covers 13 residues. CDR1 KGHSH and CDR2 LQKENI come from the germline V gene. Trimming removed 5 bases at V and 5 bases at J, with 12 bases between. CDR3 sequence reads: CASSSPTSYGYTF. Here the CDR3 DNA reads TGTGCCAGCTCATCGCCGACGAGTTATGGCTACACCTTC.

The chain carries TRBV2 and TRBJ2-3; perhaps D is TRBD1 or TRBD2 (5 bases each). CDR3 length: 16 amino acids. V was clipped by 7 bases and J by 0 bases, with 17 bases between them. Germline CDR1 is SNHLY and CDR2 is FYNNEI. CDR3 protein: CASKAGTEFSTDTQYF. CDR3 nucleotides: TGTGCCAGCAAGGCCGGGACGGAGTTTAGCACAGATACGCAGTATTTT.

The genes are TRBV18 and TRBJ1-1; TRBD1 matches 8 bases. CDR1 and CDR2 (germline): KGHSH, LQKENI. The CDR3 is 13 residues long. V lost 8 bases and J lost 7; bases outside the gene matches: 9. The CDR3 bases are TGTGCCAGCCTTACAGGACAGGGCGGTGAAGCTTTCTTT. Translation: CASLTGQGGEAFF.

The gene calls are TRBV30 and TRBJ2-7; possible D gene TRBD2, 5 bases. The CDR3 totals 13 residues. Germline CDR1 is GTSNPN and CDR2 is SVGIG (reference sequence). V was trimmed by 1 base and J by 1 base, leaving 8 bases between them. The DNA of the CDR3 is TGTGCCTGGAGTGAAGCGGCATCCTACGAGCAGTACTTC. It translates to CAWSEAASYEQYF.

The rearrangement joins TRBV27 to TRBJ2-3, with a tentative D call TRBD2 (6 bases). The CDR3 has 14 amino acids. V was clipped by 6 bases and J by 2 bases, with 12 bases between them. The germline CDR1 and CDR2 sequences are MNHEY and SMNVEV (reference sequence). The CDR3 here is CASSGGAFTDTQYF. The CDR3 DNA sequence: TGTGCCAGCAGCGGCGGGGCGTTCACAGATACGCAGTATTTT.

The chain has TRBV27 and TRBJ1-2; weak D call: TRBD1 (5 bases). Germline loops: CDR1 MNHEY, CDR2 SMNVEV (reference sequence). The CDR3 has 12 residues. With 5 bases removed from V and 8 bases from J, the gap between germline ends came to 12 bases. The CDR3 DNA is TGTGCCAGCAGTCCCGGGGCAGGGGGCTACACCTTC. Translation gives CASSPGAGGYTF.

The V call is TRBV29-1, the J call TRBJ1-2; D not resolved. The ends were cut back, 6 bases at V and 8 bases at J, with 10 bases in the middle. CDR1 and CDR2 (germline): SQVTM, ANQGSEA. The CDR3 has 10 amino acids. CDR3 in DNA: TGCAGCGTATCAGAAGGAGGCTACACCTTC. Its protein product is CSVSEGGYTF.

The J gene is TRBJ2-5, the V gene TRBV19; D remains unclear. The length of the CDR3 is 12 residues. V lost 5 bases and J 3 bases, leaving 7 bases between the germline ends. In germline, CDR1 is LNHDA, CDR2 SQIVND (reference sequence). CDR3 in amino acids: CASSVAKETQYF. As DNA, the CDR3 is TGTGCCAGTAGTGTCGCAAAAGAGACCCAGTACTTC.